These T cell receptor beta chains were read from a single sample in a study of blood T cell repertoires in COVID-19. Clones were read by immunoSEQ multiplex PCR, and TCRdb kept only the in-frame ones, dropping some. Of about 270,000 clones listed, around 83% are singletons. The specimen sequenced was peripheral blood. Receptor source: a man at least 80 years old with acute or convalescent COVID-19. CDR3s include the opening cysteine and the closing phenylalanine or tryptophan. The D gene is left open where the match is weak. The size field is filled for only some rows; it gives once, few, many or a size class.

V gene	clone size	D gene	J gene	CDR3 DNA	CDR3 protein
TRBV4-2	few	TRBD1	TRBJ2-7	TGTGCCAGCAGCCCCTCCGGGACAGGGGTTCCAGGGGCCTACGAGCAGTACTTC	CASSPSGTGVPGAYEQYF
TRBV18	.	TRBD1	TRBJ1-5	TGTGCCAGCTCAGGACAGGGGATCGATCAGCCCCAGCATTTT	CASSGQGIDQPQHF
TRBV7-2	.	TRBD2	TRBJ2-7	TGTGCCAGCAGCTTTGCGGGAGGGCGTACCTACGAGCAGTACTTC	CASSFAGGRTYEQYF
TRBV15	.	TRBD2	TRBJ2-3	TGTGCCACCAGCAGGGGACTAGCGGACAGCACAGATACGCAGTATTTT	CATSRGLADSTDTQYF
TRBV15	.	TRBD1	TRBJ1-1	TGTGCCACCAGCAGGGCAAACAGGGGAGACACTGAAGCTTTCTTT	CATSRANRGDTEAFF
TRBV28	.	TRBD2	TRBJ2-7	TGTGCCAGCAGTTGGGGACTAGCGGAAACCTACGAGCAGTACTTC	CASSWGLAETYEQYF
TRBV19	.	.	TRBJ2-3	TGTGCCAGTAGTATTTCCGACAGATTCACAGATACGCAGTATTTT	CASSISDRFTDTQYF
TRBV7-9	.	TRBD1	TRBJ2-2	TGTGCCAGCAGCTTAGGAACAGGGGGCCCCACCGGGGAGCTGTTTTTT	CASSLGTGGPTGELFF
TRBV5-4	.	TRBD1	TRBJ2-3	TGTGCCAGCAGCTTGGAACAGGGGAGAGATACGCAGTATTTT	CASSLEQGRDTQYF
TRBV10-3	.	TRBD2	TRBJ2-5	TGTGCCATCAGTGTTGCCGGGACTACAAGAGAGACCCAGTACTTC	CAISVAGTTRETQYF